The 4 T cell receptor beta chains given below trace back to one sample, sequenced in a study of blood T cell repertoires in COVID-19 (dated by TCRdb to the early 2020s). Receptor amplification or capture employed the immunoSEQ multiplex PCR assay. Here the immuneACCESS table is served through TCRdb, limited to in-frame sequences with V and J called. Missing clones are a known gap in these copies; in checked studies unresolved V genes cover under half, and the rest lacks a known reason. Present in this sample are some 350,000 clones, about 83% of which were seen just once. 2.5% to 3% of the sample is in the top ten clones. Material: peripheral blood. These receptors all come from a man younger than 40 with active or convalescent COVID-19.

The chain employs TRBV6-1 and TRBJ1-3; D may be TRBD1 (5 bases). Between the trimmed V and J ends, which lost 4 bases and 0 bases, there was a span of 16 bases. The CDR3 runs 17 residues. Germline V gene sequence: CDR1 MNHNS, CDR2 SASEGT. The CDR3 nucleotides are TGTGCCAGCAGTGTCTCCGGGACTCTCAACTCTGGAAACACCATATATTTT. Amino acid sequence: CASSVSGTLNSGNTIYF.

This clone was counted only a few times. The genes are TRBV28 and TRBJ2-3, with D perhaps matching TRBD2 (6 bases). Germline V gene data show CDR1 as MDHEN and CDR2 as SYDVKM. The V end lost 6 bases, the J end lost 3 bases, and 19 bases lay between the germline ends. The CDR3 extends over 16 amino acids. Written as DNA, the CDR3 is TGTGCCAGCAGGGAAGCCGGGAGTCTAGGGACAGATACGCAGTATTTT. Protein sequence: CASREAGSLGTDTQYF.

This clone was seen only once. This chain links TRBV27 with TRBJ2-7; the match to TRBD1 covers 8 bases. This CDR3 has 15 residues. Germline CDR1 and CDR2: MNHEY and SMNVEV (reference sequence). V was clipped by 5 bases and J by 4 bases; unmatched bases: 10. For the CDR3, the DNA is TGTGCCAGCAGTCGGCTTGGACAGGGAAGATACGAGCAGTACTTC. Translated, it gives CASSRLGQGRYEQYF.

This chain uses TRBV18 with TRBJ1-2, with 9 bases matching TRBD1. This CDR3 has 13 amino acids. Trimming took 5 bases from V and 8 from J; bases not matched to a gene: 6. The V gene's germline CDR1 is KGHSH and CDR2 LQKENI. The CDR3 region has the DNA TGTGCCAGCTCAGTGGGGACAGGGCAAGGCTACACCTTC. It encodes CASSVGTGQGYTF.